This T cell receptor (beta chain) derives from a study of blood T cell repertoires in COVID-19. The overall study: COVID-19 samples, acute and convalescent, were from the United States, Italy and Spain. T cells, B-cell-depleted T cells, or PBMCs supplied cDNA or gDNA.

In the authors' workflow: Amplification of reference gene primers was used by the study to estimate nucleated cell counts. Produced via immunoSEQ multiplex PCR; TCRdb's table is partial and in-frame only. Clonal size and the V and J genes are those of that table, whereas D and trimming came from the DNA. The profile shows some 300,000 clones, roughly 80% of them singletons. The germline V gene has CDR1 SGHTA and CDR2 FQGNSA. This CDR3 region has 13 residues. Between the trimmed V and J ends, which lost 1 base and 8 bases, there was a span of 9 bases. This sequence was found in a woman aged 45-65 years with active or convalescent COVID-19. This sequence joins TRBV7-2 and TRBJ2-1; D call uncertain. The sequenced sample was peripheral blood. The DNA of the CDR3 is TGTGCCAGCAGCTTAGTCAGGAACGATGAGCAGTTCTTC. Amino acid sequence: CASSLVRNDEQFF.